This T cell receptor (beta chain) stems from a study of T cell responses to AZD1222 COVID-19 vaccine. Study context: Pooled in the analysis were second doses at about 4 or about 12 weeks.

V lost 1 base and J lost 1, with 4 bases in between. Germline-derived CDR1 and CDR2 are LGHDT and YNNKEL (reference sequence). CDR3 size: 14 residues. TCRdb keeps only in-frame clones here, not all; method: immunoSEQ multiplex PCR. The sample lists 55,000 to 75,000 clones; 85% to 90% were seen once. The chain carries TRBV3-1 (or the pseudogene TRBV3-2) and TRBJ2-2; unclear D gene. The origin of this receptor is an adult in good health. The material sequenced was peripheral blood, taken on day 0 of AZD1222 vaccination. The chain's CDR3 is CASSQGGNTGELFF. The CDR3 DNA follows: TGTGCCAGCAGCCAAGGGGGGAACACCGGGGAGCTGTTTTTT.